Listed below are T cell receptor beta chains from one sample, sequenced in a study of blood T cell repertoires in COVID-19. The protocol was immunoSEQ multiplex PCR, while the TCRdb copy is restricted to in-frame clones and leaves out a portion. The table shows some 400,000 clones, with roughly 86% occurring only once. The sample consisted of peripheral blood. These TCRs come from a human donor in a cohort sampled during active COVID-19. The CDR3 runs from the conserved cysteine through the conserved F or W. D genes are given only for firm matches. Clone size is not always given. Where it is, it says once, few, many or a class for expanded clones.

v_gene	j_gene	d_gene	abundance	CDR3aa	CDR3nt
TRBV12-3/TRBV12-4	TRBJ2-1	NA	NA	CASSFSGYNEQFF	TGTGCCAGCAGTTTCAGCGGCTACAATGAGCAGTTCTTC
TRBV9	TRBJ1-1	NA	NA	CASSPHGGSGYTEAFF	TGTGCCAGCAGCCCACACGGGGGGTCGGGATACACTGAAGCTTTCTTT
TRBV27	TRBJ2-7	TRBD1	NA	CASRTGEGGGFSEQYF	TGTGCCAGCCGGACAGGGGAAGGTGGTGGGTTCTCCGAGCAGTACTTC
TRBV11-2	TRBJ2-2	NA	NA	CASSLSQGEDTGELFF	TGTGCCAGCAGCCTGTCTCAGGGGGAGGACACCGGGGAGCTGTTTTTT
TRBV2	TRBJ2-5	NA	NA	CASSLSLEETQYF	TGTGCCAGCAGCCTCTCCTTGGAGGAGACCCAGTACTTC
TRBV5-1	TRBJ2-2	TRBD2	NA	CASSSGRLAGIYTGELFF	TGCGCCAGCAGCTCAGGGAGACTAGCGGGGATATACACCGGGGAGCTGTTTTTT
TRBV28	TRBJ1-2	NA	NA	CASSLPGGDGYTF	TGTGCCAGCAGTTTACCTGGGGGGGATGGCTACACCTTC
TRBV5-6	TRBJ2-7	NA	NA	CASSFTTGSYEQYF	TGTGCCAGCAGCTTTACTACAGGGTCTTACGAGCAGTACTTC
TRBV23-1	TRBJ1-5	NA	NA	CASTPVPKPQHF	TGCGCCAGCACACCGGTTCCGAAGCCCCAGCATTTT
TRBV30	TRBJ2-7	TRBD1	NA	CAWRRQGDSYEQYF	TGTGCCTGGAGGAGACAGGGAGATAGCTACGAGCAGTACTTC
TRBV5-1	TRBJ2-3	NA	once	CASSLAGRGRLDTQYF	TGCGCCAGCAGCTTGGCCGGTCGGGGGAGGTTAGATACGCAGTATTTT
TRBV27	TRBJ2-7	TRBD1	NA	CASSLVVTGGFYEQYF	TGTGCCAGCAGTTTAGTCGTAACAGGGGGGTTCTACGAGCAGTACTTC
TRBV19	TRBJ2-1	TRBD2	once	CASSTAGLPPRNEQFF	TGTGCCAGTAGTACAGCGGGACTCCCACCCCGGAATGAGCAGTTCTTC
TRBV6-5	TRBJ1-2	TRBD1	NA	CASSRTGEPYGYTF	TGTGCCAGCAGTCGGACAGGGGAACCCTATGGCTACACCTTC
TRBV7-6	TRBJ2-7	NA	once	CASSLEQSGEQYF	TGTGCCAGCAGCTTAGAACAGAGCGGCGAGCAGTACTTC
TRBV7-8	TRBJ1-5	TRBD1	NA	CASGGQGSYQPQHF	TGTGCCAGCGGGGGACAGGGTAGCTATCAGCCCCAGCATTTT
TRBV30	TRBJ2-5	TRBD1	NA	CAWSVNRGETQYF	TGTGCCTGGAGTGTAAACAGGGGAGAGACCCAGTACTTC
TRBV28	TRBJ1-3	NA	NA	CASIQRLWGGTDSGNTIYF	TGTGCCAGCATCCAGAGGTTGTGGGGGGGTACAGACTCTGGAAACACCATATATTTT
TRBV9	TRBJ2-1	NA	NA	CASGRGGGLVNEQFF	TGTGCCAGCGGCCGGGGCGGGGGCCTAGTTAATGAGCAGTTCTTC
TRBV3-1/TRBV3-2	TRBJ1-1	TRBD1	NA	CASSQSGQPNTEAFF	TGTGCCAGCAGCCAATCGGGACAGCCGAACACTGAAGCTTTCTTT
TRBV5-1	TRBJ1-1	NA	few	CASSAGPSNTEAFF	TGCGCCAGCAGCGCAGGGCCTTCGAACACTGAAGCTTTCTTT
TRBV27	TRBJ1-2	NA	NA	CASSFGGPYGYTF	TGTGCCAGCAGTTTTGGGGGCCCCTATGGCTACACCTTC
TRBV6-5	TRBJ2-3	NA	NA	CASMRASTDTQYF	TGTGCCAGCATGCGGGCTAGCACAGATACGCAGTATTTT
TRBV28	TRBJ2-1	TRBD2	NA	CASSPGTSGEGYNEQFF	TGTGCCAGCAGTCCCGGGACTAGCGGAGAGGGTTACAATGAGCAGTTCTTC
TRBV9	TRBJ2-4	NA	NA	CASSASGAWAKNIQYF	TGTGCCAGCAGCGCGTCAGGGGCTTGGGCCAAAAACATTCAGTACTTC
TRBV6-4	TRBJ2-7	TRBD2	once	CASSEGTGGLYEQYF	TGTGCCAGCAGTGAAGGAACGGGGGGGCTCTACGAGCAGTACTTC
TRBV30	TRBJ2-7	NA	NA	CAWSGDRWGEQYF	TGTGCCTGGAGTGGAGACAGGTGGGGCGAGCAGTACTTC
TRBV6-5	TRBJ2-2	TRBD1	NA	CASRPGQAGTGELFF	TGTGCCAGCAGGCCGGGACAGGCGGGAACCGGGGAGCTGTTTTTT
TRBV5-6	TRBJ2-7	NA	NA	CASSLSRLRDSSYEQYF	TGTGCCAGCAGCTTGAGCAGGCTGCGGGACAGCTCCTACGAGCAGTACTTC
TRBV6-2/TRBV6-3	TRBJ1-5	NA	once	CASSLNGNQPQHF	TGTGCCAGCAGCCTCAATGGCAATCAGCCCCAGCATTTT
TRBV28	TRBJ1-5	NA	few	CASSLSGRQFNQPQHF	TGTGCCAGCAGTTTATCGGGCCGACAGTTCAATCAGCCCCAGCATTTT
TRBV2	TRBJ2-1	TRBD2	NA	CASSEDSSGRAYNEQFF	TGTGCCAGCAGTGAAGACTCGAGCGGGAGGGCCTACAATGAGCAGTTCTTC
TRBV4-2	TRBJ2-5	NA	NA	CASSLESKTQYF	TGTGCCAGCAGCCTGGAGTCTAAGACCCAGTACTTC
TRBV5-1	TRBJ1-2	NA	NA	CASSLGTLNAYGYTF	TGCGCCAGCAGCTTGGGGACTTTGAATGCCTATGGCTACACCTTC
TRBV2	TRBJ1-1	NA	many	CASKGDGSQNTEAFF	TGTGCCAGCAAAGGGGACGGGAGCCAGAACACTGAAGCTTTCTTT
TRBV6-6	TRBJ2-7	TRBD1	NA	CASSYPAGQDQQYF	TGTGCCAGCAGTTACCCCGCGGGACAGGATCAGCAGTACTTC
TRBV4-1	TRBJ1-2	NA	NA	CASSQAGKNDGYTF	TGCGCCAGCAGCCAAGCAGGGAAGAACGATGGCTACACCTTC
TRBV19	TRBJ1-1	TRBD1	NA	CASSNRDRVNTEAFF	TGTGCCAGTAGTAACCGGGACAGGGTGAACACTGAAGCTTTCTTT
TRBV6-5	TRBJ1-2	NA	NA	CASSSRQENYGYTF	TGTGCCAGCAGTAGTCGACAGGAAAACTATGGCTACACCTTC
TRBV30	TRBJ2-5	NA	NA	CAWGGFGRETQYF	TGTGCCTGGGGAGGGTTTGGGCGAGAGACCCAGTACTTC
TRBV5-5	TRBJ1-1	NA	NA	CASSPIPGLNTEAFF	TGTGCCAGCAGCCCGATTCCGGGACTCAACACTGAAGCTTTCTTT
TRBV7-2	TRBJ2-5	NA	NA	CASSLNGGEETQYF	TGTGCCAGCAGCTTAAACGGGGGTGAAGAGACCCAGTACTTC
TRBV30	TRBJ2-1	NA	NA	CAWSNTPTYNEQFF	TGTGCCTGGAGCAACACACCCACCTACAATGAGCAGTTCTTC
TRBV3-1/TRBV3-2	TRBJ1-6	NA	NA	CASTGADSPLHF	TGTGCCAGCACAGGGGCGGATTCACCCCTCCACTTT
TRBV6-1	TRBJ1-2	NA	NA	CASSEDDSVYGYTF	TGTGCCAGCAGTGAAGACGACAGTGTTTATGGCTACACCTTC
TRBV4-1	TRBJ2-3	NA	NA	CASSQENFLGPTDTQYF	TGCGCCAGCAGCCAAGAAAATTTCCTGGGCCCCACAGATACGCAGTATTTT
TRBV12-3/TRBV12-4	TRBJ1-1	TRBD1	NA	CASSTPGQGIAFF	TGTGCCAGCAGTACCCCGGGACAGGGGATAGCTTTCTTT
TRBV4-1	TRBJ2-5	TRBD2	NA	CASSSGGAGETQYF	TGCGCCAGCAGTTCCGGGGGGGCGGGGGAGACCCAGTACTTC
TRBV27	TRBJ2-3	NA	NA	CASSPFGPLDYTQYF	TGTGCCAGCAGTCCTTTTGGGCCCTTGGACTATACGCAGTATTTT
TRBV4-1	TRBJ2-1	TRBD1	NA	CASSQGTGRYNEQFF	TGCGCCAGCAGCCAAGGGACAGGGAGATACAATGAGCAGTTCTTC
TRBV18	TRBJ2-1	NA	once	CASSPGGNEQFF	TGTGCCAGCTCACCGGGGGGCAATGAGCAGTTCTTC
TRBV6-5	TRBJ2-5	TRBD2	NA	CASSTSGQETQYF	TGTGCCAGCAGCACTAGCGGTCAAGAGACCCAGTACTTC
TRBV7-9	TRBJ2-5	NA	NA	CASSYSTRKETQYF	TGTGCCAGCAGCTACTCGACCAGGAAAGAGACCCAGTACTTC
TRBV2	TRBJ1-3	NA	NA	CATKGLLSGNTIYF	TGTGCCACCAAGGGACTGCTCTCTGGAAACACCATATATTTT
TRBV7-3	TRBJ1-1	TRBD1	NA	CASTTGGNTEAFF	TGTGCCTCCACAACAGGGGGAAACACTGAAGCTTTCTTT
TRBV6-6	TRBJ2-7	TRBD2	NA	CASRDGLAGEYEQYF	TGTGCCAGCAGGGATGGACTAGCGGGAGAGTACGAGCAGTACTTC
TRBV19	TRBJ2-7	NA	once	CASSMGSTTYEQYF	TGTGCCAGTAGTATGGGCAGCACCACCTACGAGCAGTACTTC
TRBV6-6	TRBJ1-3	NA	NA	CASQQGAPDSGNTIYF	TGTGCCAGCCAACAGGGAGCGCCCGACTCTGGAAACACCATATATTTT
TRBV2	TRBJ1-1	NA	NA	CASSELGAGRGAFF	TGTGCCAGCAGTGAATTAGGGGCAGGGCGGGGAGCTTTCTTT
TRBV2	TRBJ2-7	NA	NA	CASQKGGPSYEQYF	TGTGCCAGTCAAAAGGGGGGGCCCTCCTACGAGCAGTACTTC